This entry lists 16 T cell receptor beta chains sequenced from one sample in a study of blood T cell repertoires in COVID-19. TCRdb's table, derived via immunoSEQ multiplex PCR, lists solely in-frame clones and lacks some. Of 6,400 or so clones in the sample, over 70% were seen once. The sequenced material came from peripheral blood. Source of these receptors: a man in his sixties with acute or convalescent COVID-19.

The chain carries TRBV27 and TRBJ1-4; D remains ambiguous. CDR3 length equals 17 residues. The germline V and J ends were trimmed by 4 bases and 0 bases, with 15 bases remaining between them. Germline-derived CDR1 and CDR2 are MNHEY and SMNVEV (reference sequence). The CDR3 loop reads CASSSTTALATNEKLFF. The CDR3 DNA follows: TGTGCCAGCAGTTCTACCACAGCCCTTGCAACTAATGAAAAACTGTTTTTT. Combining the CDR3 with reference TRBV27 and TRBJ1-4 gives the whole variable domain EAQVTQNPRYLITVTGKKLTVTCSQNMNHEYMSWYRQDPGLGLRQIYYSMNVEVTDKGDVPEGYKVSRKEKRNFPLILESPSPNQTSLYFCASSSTTALATNEKLFFGSGTQLSVL.

This clone was counted once. The V call is TRBV7-2, the J call TRBJ1-1, with TRBD1 matching 7 bases. V lost 3 bases to trimming and J lost 1 base; unmatched junction nucleotides: 8. Germline V gene data show CDR1 as SGHTA and CDR2 as FQGNSA. The length of the CDR3 is 16 residues. This chain's CDR3 is CASSFFIDRANTEAFF. The CDR3, as DNA: TGTGCCAGCAGCTTTTTTATCGACAGGGCGAACACTGAAGCTTTCTTT. Full variable domain (outside the CDR3, taken from reference TRBV7-2 and TRBJ1-1): GAGVSQSPSNKVTEKGKDVELRCDPISGHTALYWYRQSLGQGLEFLIYFQGNSAPDKSGLPSDRFSAERTGGSVSTLTIQRTQQEDSAVYLCASSFFIDRANTEAFFGQGTRLTVV.

This chain connects TRBV19 to TRBJ2-3, with 7 nucleotides matching TRBD1. After removal of 4 bases from V and 1 base from J, the junction contained 5 bases not matched to a gene. Germline V lookup: CDR1 LNHDA, CDR2 SQIVND (reference sequence). The length of the CDR3 is 15 residues. The CDR3 coding sequence is TGTGCCAGTAGTAAGGGGGCGCCGGGCACAGATACGCAGTATTTT. It codes for CASSKGAPGTDTQYF. Full variable domain (remainder filled in from reference TRBV19 and TRBJ2-3): DGGITQSPKYLFRKEGQNVTLSCEQNLNHDAMYWYRQDPGQGLRLIYYSQIVNDFQKGDIAEGYSVSREKKESFPLTVTSAQKNPTAFYLCASSKGAPGTDTQYFGPGTRLTVL.

This clone has more than one count but fewer than ten. Within the sample, other DNA sequences also encode this same CDR3. The chain has TRBV12-3 or TRBV12-4 and TRBJ2-5, with TRBD1 matching over 7 bases. The CDR3 runs 13 residues. V lost 5 bases and J lost 5; bases outside the gene matches: 5. In nucleotides, the CDR3 is TGTGCCAGCAGTCAGACAGGGTTGGAGACCCAGTACTTC. This translates into CASSQTGLETQYF.

The gene calls are TRBV6-6 and TRBJ1-2; weak D call: TRBD1 (6 bases). The ends were cut back, 3 bases at V and 7 bases at J, with 9 bases in the middle. Germline V gene data show CDR1 as MNHNY and CDR2 as SVGAGI (reference sequence). The CDR3 totals 12 residues. CDR3: CASSYTGTGYTF. The CDR3 coding sequence is TGTGCCAGCAGTTATACAGGGACTGGCTACACCTTC.

In this sample, this clone turned up a few times. The gene calls are TRBV6-2 or TRBV6-3 and TRBJ2-3; 9 bases match TRBD2. V gave up 5 bases and J gave up 5 bases; unmatched junction bases: 11. Germline loops: CDR1 MNHEY, CDR2 SVGEGT. The CDR3 is 16 residues long. The CDR3 is CASSKAGGPLIDTQYF. CDR3 DNA sequence: TGTGCCAGCAGTAAAGCGGGGGGACCCCTGATAGATACGCAGTATTTT.

This rearrangement joins TRBV7-9 to TRBJ1-1; TRBD1 matches at 7 bases. CDR3 length: 15 amino acids. Germline V lookup: CDR1 SEHNR, CDR2 FQNEAQ (reference sequence). V was pared by 5 bases and J by 6 bases, with 12 bases of the junction left unmatched. The CDR3 protein is CASSLPTGVRAEAFF. CDR3 in DNA: TGTGCCAGCAGCCTCCCAACAGGGGTCAGGGCTGAAGCTTTCTTT.

The genes are TRBV7-2 and TRBJ2-1; 13 positions match TRBD2. The V segment lost 0 bases and the J segment 7 bases; nucleotides outside the gene matches: 3. The germline gives CDR1 SGHTA, CDR2 FQGNSA. CDR3 size: 16 residues. For the CDR3, the DNA is TGTGCCAGCAGCTTAGCCGGGGGACTAGCGGGAAATGAGCAGTTCTTC. Residues: CASSLAGGLAGNEQFF.

The V gene is TRBV4-1, the J gene TRBJ1-1; 7 nucleotides align to TRBD1. Germline lookup yields CDR1 MGHRA and CDR2 YSYEKL. This CDR3 region has 15 residues. The J segment lost 0 bases and the V segment lost 4 bases, leaving 5 bases of the junction unmatched. The CDR3 DNA is TGCGCCAGCAGCCTAGAGGGGGCCATGAACACTGAAGCTTTCTTT. Translating gives CASSLEGAMNTEAFF.

The genes are TRBV27 and TRBJ1-1; TRBD1 aligns across 10 bases. The CDR3 has 15 residues. CDR1 is MNHEY and CDR2 is SMNVEV in the germline V gene (reference sequence). With 3 bases clipped from V and 5 bases from J, the junction kept 6 bases outside the gene matches. CDR3 residues: CASSLGQGFRTEAFF. The CDR3 DNA reads TGTGCCAGCAGTTTGGGACAGGGGTTTCGTACTGAAGCTTTCTTT.

A few counts support this clone. The chain combines TRBV6-5 with TRBJ2-1; a weak D match, TRBD1 (5 bases). The germline V gene has CDR1 MNHEY and CDR2 SVGAGI. Trimming pared 4 bases from V and 9 bases from J, leaving 13 bases between. The length of the CDR3 is 13 residues. The CDR3 nucleotides are TGTGCCAGCAGTTTCCTGGTAACAGGTGAGCAGTTCTTC. Translated, it gives CASSFLVTGEQFF.

This clone was counted only a few times. V and J are TRBV6-2 or TRBV6-3 and TRBJ2-7; D unresolved. This CDR3 has 11 residues. Trimming cost V 6 bases and J 5 bases, with 8 bases left between them. CDR1 is MNHEY and CDR2 is SVGEGT in the germline V gene. The CDR3 sequence: CASSKANEQYF. DNA for the CDR3: TGTGCCAGCAGCAAAGCCAACGAGCAGTACTTC.

The chain carries TRBV9 and TRBJ2-1, with TRBD2 as a possible D gene (7 bases). This CDR3 spans 15 amino acids. CDR1 SGDLS and CDR2 YYNGEE come from the germline V gene. The V and J ends lost 5 bases and 4 bases respectively, with 16 bases between them. The CDR3, as DNA: TGTGCCAGCAGTGGTGGGGGGGCCGGTTACAATGAGCAGTTCTTC. Protein: CASSGGGAGYNEQFF.

The V and J genes are TRBV18 and TRBJ2-2, with 12 bases matching TRBD2. CDR1 KGHSH and CDR2 LQKENI come from the germline V gene. J lost 4 bases, V lost 5 bases, and 14 bases had no gene match. The CDR3 covers 19 residues. This CDR3 reads CASSTLALAGGPSTGELFF. The CDR3 DNA follows: TGTGCCAGCTCAACCCTTGCCCTAGCGGGAGGGCCCAGCACCGGGGAGCTGTTTTTT.

The rearrangement joins TRBV27 to TRBJ2-1; TRBD2 matches at 8 bases. CDR3 length: 14 residues. The germline V gene has CDR1 MNHEY and CDR2 SMNVEV (reference sequence). V lost 8 bases to trimming and J lost 8 bases; unmatched junction nucleotides: 11. The CDR3 bases are TGTGCCAGCCCTAGCGGGCCCAAAAGGCATGAGCAGTTCTTC. Translation gives CASPSGPKRHEQFF.

The chain carries TRBV29-1 and TRBJ1-3, with TRBD1 identical over 10 bases. Per the germline V gene, CDR1 is SQVTM and CDR2 is ANQGSEA. Unmatched junction bases numbered 14, after V lost 6 bases and J lost 9 bases. This CDR3 contains 15 residues. CDR3 sequence: CSVGGTGDLGATIYF. CDR3 bases: TGCAGCGTCGGAGGGACAGGGGATCTCGGTGCCACCATATATTTT.